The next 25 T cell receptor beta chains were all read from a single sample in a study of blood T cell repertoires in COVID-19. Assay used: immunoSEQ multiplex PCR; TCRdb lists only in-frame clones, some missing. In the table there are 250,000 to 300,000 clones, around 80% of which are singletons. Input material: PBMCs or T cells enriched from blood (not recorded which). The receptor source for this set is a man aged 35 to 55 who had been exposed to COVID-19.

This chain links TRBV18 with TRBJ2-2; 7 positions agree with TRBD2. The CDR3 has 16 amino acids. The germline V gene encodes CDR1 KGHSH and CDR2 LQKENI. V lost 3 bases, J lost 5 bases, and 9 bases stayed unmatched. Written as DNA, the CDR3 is TGTGCCAGCTCACCTCCGTCGGGAGGAGGTACCGGGGAGCTGTTTTTT. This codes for CASSPPSGGGTGELFF.

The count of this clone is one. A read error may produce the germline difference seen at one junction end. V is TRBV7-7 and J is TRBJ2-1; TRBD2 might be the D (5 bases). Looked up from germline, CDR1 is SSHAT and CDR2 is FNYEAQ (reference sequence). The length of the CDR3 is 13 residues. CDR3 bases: TGTGCTAGCAGCTTAGTTTATAGCGATGAGCAGTTCTTC. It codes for CASSLVYSDEQFF.

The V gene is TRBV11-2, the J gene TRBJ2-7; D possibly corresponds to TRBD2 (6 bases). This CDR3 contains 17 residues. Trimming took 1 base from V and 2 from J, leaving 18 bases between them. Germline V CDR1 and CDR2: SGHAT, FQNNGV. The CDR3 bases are TGTGCCAGCAGCTTAGTTGAGACTAGTAGTTCTCCCTACGAGCAGTACTTC. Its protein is CASSLVETSSSPYEQYF. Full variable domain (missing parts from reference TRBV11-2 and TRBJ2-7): EAGVAQSPRYKIIEKRQSVAFWCNPISGHATLYWYQQILGQGPKLLIQFQNNGVVDDSQLPKDRFSAERLKGVDSTLKIQPAKLEDSAVYLCASSLVETSSSPYEQYFGPGTRLTVT.

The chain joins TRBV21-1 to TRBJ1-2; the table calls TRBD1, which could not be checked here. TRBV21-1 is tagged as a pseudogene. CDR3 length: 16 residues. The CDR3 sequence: CASSKGGQGEDYGYTF. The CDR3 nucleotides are TGTGCCAGCAGCAAAGGGGGGCAGGGGGAGGACTATGGCTACACCTTC.

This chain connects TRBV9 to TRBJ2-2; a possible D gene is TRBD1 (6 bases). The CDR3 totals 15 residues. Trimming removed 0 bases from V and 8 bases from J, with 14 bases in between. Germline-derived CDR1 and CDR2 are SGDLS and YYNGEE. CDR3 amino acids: CASSVVGAGEGELFF. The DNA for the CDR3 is TGTGCCAGCAGCGTAGTAGGGGCAGGGGAGGGGGAGCTGTTTTTT.

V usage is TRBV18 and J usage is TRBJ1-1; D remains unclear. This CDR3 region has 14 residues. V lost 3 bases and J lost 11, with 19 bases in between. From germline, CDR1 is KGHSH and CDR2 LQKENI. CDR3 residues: CASSPQDVVERAFF. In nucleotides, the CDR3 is TGTGCCAGCTCACCGCAGGACGTCGTAGAGCGGGCTTTCTTT.

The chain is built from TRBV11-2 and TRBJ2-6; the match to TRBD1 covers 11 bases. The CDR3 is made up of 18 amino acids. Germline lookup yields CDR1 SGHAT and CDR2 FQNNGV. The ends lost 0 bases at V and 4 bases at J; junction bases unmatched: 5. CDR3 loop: CASSLEGQGVYGANVLTF. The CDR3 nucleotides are TGTGCCAGCAGCTTAGAGGGACAGGGGGTATACGGGGCCAACGTCCTGACTTTC.

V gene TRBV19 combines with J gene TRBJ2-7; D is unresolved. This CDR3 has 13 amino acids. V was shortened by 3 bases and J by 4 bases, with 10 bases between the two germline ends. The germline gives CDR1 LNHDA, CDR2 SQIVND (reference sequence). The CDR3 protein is CASSMARPYEQYF. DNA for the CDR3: TGTGCCAGTAGTATGGCTAGACCGTACGAGCAGTACTTC.

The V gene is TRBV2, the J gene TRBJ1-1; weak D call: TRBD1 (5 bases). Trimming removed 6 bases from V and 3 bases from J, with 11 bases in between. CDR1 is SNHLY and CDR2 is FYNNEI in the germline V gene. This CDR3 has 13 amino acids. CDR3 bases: TGTGCCAGCAGGAGAAGCAGGGACACTGAAGCTTTCTTT. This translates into CASRRSRDTEAFF.

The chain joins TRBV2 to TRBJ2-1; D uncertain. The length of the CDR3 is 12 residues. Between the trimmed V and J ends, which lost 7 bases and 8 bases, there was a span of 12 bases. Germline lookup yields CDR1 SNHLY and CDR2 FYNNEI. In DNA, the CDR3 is TGTGCCAGCAACCCCCTGGGCGATGAGCAGTTCTTC. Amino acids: CASNPLGDEQFF.

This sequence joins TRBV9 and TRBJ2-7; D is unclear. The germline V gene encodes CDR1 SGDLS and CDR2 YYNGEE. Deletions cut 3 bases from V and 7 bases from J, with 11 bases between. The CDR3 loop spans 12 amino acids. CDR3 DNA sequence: TGTGCCAGCAGCGATGGCCCTCCGGAGCAGTACTTC. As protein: CASSDGPPEQYF.

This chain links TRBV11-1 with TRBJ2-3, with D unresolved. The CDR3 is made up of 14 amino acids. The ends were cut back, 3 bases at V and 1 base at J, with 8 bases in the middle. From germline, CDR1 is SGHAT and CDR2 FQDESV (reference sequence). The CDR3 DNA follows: TGTGCCAGCAGCTTGTTCCCAGGCACAGATACGCAGTATTTT. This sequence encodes CASSLFPGTDTQYF.

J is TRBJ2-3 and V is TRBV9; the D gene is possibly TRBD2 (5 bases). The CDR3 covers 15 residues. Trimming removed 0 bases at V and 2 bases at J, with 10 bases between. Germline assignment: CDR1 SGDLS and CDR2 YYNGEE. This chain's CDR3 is CASSVVGRDTDTQYF. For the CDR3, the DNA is TGTGCCAGCAGCGTAGTGGGTCGGGACACAGATACGCAGTATTTT.

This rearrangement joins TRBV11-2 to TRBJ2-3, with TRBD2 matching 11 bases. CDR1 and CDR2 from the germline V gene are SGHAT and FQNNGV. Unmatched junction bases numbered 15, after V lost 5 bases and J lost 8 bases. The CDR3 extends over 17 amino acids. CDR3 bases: TGTGCCAGCAGCCCCCTTAGCGGGAGGGCCAATTCCGGTACGCAGTATTTT. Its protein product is CASSPLSGRANSGTQYF.

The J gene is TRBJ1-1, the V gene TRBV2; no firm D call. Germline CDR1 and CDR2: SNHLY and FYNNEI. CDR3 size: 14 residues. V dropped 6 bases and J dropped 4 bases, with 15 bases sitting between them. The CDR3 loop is CASRVGVGSTEAFF. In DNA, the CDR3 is TGTGCCAGCAGGGTGGGAGTGGGGAGCACTGAAGCTTTCTTT.

CDR3 sequence: CAWSRGGRVNEQFF. The DNA of the CDR3 is TGTGCCTGGAGCCGGGGCGGGAGAGTCAATGAGCAGTTCTTC. V and J are TRBV30 and TRBJ2-1; TRBD2 agrees at 7 bases. V shed 3 bases, J shed 6 bases, and the junction held 8 bases outside the gene matches. This CDR3 contains 14 residues. Germline CDR1 GTSNPN, CDR2 SVGIG (reference sequence).

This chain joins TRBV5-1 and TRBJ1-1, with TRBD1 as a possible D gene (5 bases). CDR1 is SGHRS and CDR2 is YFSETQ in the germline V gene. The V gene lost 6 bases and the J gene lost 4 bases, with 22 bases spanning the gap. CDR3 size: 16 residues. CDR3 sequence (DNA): TGCGCCAGCAATAGTGGAAGCGGGGCGGGAGGCACTGAAGCTTTCTTT. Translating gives CASNSGSGAGGTEAFF.

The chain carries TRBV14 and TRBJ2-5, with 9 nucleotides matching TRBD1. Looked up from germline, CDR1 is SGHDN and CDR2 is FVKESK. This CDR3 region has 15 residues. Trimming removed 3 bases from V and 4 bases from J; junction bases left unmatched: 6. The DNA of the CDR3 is TGTGCCAGCAGCCACTGGACAGGGGACGGAGAGACCCAGTACTTC. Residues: CASSHWTGDGETQYF.

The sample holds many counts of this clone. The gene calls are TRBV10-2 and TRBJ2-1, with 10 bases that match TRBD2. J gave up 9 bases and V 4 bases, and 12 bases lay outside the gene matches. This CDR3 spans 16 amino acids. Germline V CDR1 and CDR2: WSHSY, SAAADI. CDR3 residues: CASSGMSGRGSGEQFF. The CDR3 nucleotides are TGCGCCAGCAGTGGCATGAGCGGGAGGGGGTCGGGTGAGCAGTTCTTC.

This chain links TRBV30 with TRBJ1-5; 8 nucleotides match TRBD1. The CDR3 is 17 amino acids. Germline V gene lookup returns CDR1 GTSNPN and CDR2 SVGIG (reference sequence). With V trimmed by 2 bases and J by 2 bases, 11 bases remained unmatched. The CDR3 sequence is CAWSRNTGGGGNQPQHF. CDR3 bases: TGTGCCTGGAGTCGGAACACAGGGGGAGGCGGCAATCAGCCCCAGCATTTT.

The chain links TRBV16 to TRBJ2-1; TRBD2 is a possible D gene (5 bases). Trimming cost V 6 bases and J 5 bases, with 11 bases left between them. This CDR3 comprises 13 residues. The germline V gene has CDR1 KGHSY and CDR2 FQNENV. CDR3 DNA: TGTGCCAGCAGTCGGACTGGCAACAATGAGCAGTTCTTC. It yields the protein CASSRTGNNEQFF.

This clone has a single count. CDR3 bases: TGTGCCAGCAGCTTAGCCAGACAGGGAATTGAAGCTTTCTTT. Translation: CASSLARQGIEAFF. The chain has TRBV7-9 and TRBJ1-1; 7 bases map to TRBD1. The V gene's germline CDR1 is SEHNR and CDR2 FQNEAQ (reference sequence). With V trimmed by 0 bases and J by 7 bases, 5 bases remained unmatched. CDR3 length: 14 residues. Combining the CDR3 with reference TRBV7-9 and TRBJ1-1 gives the whole variable domain DTGVSQNPRHKITKRGQNVTFRCDPISEHNRLYWYRQTLGQGPEFLTYFQNEAQLEKSRLLSDRFSAERPKGSFSTLEIQRTEQGDSAMYLCASSLARQGIEAFFGQGTRLTVV.

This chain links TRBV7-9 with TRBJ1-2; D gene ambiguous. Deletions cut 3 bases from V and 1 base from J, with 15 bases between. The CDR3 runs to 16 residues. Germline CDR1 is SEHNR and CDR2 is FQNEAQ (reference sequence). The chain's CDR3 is CASSFQEHLLNYGYTF. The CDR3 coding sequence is TGTGCCAGCAGCTTCCAAGAGCATCTACTTAACTATGGCTACACCTTC.

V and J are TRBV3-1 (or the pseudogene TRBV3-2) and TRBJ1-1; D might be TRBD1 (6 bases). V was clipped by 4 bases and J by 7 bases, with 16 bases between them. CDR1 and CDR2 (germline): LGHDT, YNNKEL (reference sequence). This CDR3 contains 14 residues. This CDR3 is CASSLSGGANEAFF. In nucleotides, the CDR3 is TGTGCCAGCAGCCTAAGTGGGGGGGCGAATGAAGCTTTCTTT.

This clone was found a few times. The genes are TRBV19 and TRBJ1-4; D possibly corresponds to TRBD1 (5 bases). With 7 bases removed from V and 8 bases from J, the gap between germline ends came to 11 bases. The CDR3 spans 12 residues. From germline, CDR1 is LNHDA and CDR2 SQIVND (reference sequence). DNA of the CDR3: TGTGCCAGTACGGCAGGGAACGAAAAACTGTTTTTT. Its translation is CASTAGNEKLFF. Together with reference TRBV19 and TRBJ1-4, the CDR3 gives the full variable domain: DGGITQSPKYLFRKEGQNVTLSCEQNLNHDAMYWYRQDPGQGLRLIYYSQIVNDFQKGDIAEGYSVSREKKESFPLTVTSAQKNPTAFYLCASTAGNEKLFFGSGTQLSVL.